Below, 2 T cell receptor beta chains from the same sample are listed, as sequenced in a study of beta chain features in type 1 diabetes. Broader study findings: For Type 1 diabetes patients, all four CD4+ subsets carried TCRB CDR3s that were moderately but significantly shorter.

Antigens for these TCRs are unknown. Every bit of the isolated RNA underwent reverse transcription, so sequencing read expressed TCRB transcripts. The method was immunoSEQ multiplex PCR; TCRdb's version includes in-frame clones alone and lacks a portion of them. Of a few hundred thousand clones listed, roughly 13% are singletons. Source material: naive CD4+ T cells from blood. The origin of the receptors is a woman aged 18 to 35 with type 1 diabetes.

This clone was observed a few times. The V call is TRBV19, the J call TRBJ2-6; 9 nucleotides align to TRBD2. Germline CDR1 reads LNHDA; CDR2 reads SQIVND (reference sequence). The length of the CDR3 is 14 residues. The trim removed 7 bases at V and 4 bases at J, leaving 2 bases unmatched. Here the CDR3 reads CASKRGDGANVLTF. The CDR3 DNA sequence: TGTGCCAGTAAGCGGGGGGACGGGGCCAACGTCCTGACTTTC.

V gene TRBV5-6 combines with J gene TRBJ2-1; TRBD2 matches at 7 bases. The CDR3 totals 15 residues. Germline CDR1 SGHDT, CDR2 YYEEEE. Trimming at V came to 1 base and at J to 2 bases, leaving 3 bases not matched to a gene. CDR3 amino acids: CASSLMGLTYNEQFF. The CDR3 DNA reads TGTGCCAGCAGCTTGATGGGACTAACCTACAATGAGCAGTTCTTC.